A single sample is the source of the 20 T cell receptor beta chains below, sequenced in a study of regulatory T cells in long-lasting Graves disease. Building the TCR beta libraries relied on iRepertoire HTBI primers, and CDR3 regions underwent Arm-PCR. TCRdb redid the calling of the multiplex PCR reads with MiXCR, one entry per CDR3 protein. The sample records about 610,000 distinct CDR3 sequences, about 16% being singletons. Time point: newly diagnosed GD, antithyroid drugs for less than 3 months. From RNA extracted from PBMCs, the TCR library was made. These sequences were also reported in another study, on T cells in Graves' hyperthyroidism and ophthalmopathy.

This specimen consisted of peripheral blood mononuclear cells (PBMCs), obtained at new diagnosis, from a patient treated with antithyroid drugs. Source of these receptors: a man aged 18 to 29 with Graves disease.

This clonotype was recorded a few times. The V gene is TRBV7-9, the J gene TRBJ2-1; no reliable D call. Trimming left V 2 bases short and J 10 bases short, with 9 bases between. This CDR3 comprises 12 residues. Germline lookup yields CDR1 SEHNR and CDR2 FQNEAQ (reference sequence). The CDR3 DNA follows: TGTGCCAGCAGCTTAAAGGTGGGCGAGCAGTTCTTC. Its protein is CASSLKVGEQFF.

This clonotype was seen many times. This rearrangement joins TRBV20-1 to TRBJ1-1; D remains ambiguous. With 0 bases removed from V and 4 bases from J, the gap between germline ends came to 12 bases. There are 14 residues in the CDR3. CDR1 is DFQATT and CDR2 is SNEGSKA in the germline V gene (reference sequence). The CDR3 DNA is TGCAGTGCTAGAGATCAAAGGAGGGTCACTGAAGCTTTCTTT. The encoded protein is CSARDQRRVTEAFF.

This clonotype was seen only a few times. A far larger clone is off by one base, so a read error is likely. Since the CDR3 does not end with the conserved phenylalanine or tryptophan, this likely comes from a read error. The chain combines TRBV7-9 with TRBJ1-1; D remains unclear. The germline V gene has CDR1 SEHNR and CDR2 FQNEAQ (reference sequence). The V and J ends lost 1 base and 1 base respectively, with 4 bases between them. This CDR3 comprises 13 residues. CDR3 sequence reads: CASSLEENTEAFS. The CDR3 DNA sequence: TGTGCCAGCAGCTTAGAAGAGAACACTGAAGCTTTCTCT.

The CDR3 nucleotides read TGTGCCAGTAGTATTCAACAGGGGTGGGAGAACACTGAAGCTTTCTTT. The encoded protein is CASSIQQGWENTEAFF. The chain has TRBV19 and TRBJ1-1, with 7 bases lining up with TRBD1. This CDR3 spans 16 amino acids. In germline, CDR1 is LNHDA, CDR2 SQIVND (reference sequence). The V and J ends lost 3 bases and 1 base, in that order; junction bases with no gene match: 8.

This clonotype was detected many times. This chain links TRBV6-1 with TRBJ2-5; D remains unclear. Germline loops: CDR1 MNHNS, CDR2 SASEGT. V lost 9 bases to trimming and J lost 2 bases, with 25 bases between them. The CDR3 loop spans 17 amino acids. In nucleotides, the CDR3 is TGTGCCAGTACGGCCGACCGCGAAGACGGGTGGCAAGAGACCCAGTACTTC. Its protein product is CASTADREDGWQETQYF.

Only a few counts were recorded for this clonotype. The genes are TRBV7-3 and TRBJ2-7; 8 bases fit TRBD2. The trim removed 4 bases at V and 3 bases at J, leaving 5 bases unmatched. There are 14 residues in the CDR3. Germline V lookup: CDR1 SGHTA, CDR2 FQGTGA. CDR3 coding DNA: TGTGCCAGCAGCTCTAGCGGGTTCAACTACGAGCAGTACTTC. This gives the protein CASSSSGFNYEQYF.

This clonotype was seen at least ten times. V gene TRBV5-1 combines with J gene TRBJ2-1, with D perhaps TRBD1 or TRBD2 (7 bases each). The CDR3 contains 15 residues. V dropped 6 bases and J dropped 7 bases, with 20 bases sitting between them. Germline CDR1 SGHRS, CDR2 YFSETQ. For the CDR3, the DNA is TGCGCCAGCAAGGGGGCGGCGGGAGCTGAGAATGAGCAGTTCTTC. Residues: CASKGAAGAENEQFF. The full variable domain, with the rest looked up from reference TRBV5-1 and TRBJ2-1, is KAGVTQTPRYLIKTRGQQVTLSCSPISGHRSVSWYQQTPGQGLQFLFEYFSETQRNKGNFPGRFSGRQFSNSRSEMNVSTLELGDSALYLCASKGAAGAENEQFFGPGTRLTVL.

The CDR3 DNA follows: TGTGCCAGTAGTACCAGGGAAAGGATCGACACCGACTATGGCTACACCTTC. It yields the protein CASSTRERIDTDYGYTF. The chain links TRBV19 to TRBJ1-2; possibly TRBD1 for D (5 bases). The CDR3 length is 17 residues. From germline, CDR1 is LNHDA and CDR2 SQIVND (reference sequence). Trimming shortened V by 4 bases and J by 3 bases, and 21 bases separated the two germline ends.

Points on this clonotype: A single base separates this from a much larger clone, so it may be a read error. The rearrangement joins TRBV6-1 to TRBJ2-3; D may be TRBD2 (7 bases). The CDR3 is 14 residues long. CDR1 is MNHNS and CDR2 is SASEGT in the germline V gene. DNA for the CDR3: TGTGCCGGCAGGGACCCCGGGGGGCGAGATACGCAGTATTTT. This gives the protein CAGRDPGGRDTQYF.

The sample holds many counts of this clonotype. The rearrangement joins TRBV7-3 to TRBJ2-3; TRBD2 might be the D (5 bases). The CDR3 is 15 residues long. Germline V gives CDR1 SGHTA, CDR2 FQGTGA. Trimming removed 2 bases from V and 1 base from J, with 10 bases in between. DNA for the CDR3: TGTGCCAGCAGCTTAGTCGGTAGCGGCACAGATACGCAGTATTTT. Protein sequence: CASSLVGSGTDTQYF. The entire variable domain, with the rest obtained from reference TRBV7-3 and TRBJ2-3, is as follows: GAGVSQTPSNKVTEKGKYVELRCDPISGHTALYWYRQSLGQGPEFLIYFQGTGAADDSGLPNDRFFAVRPEGSVSTLKIQRTERGDSAVYLCASSLVGSGTDTQYFGPGTRLTVL.

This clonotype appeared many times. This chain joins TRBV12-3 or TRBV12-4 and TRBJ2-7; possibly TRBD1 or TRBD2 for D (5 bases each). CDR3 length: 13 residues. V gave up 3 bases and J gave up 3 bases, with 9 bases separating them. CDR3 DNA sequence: TGTGCCAGCAGTTTGAGGGGTGACTACGAGCAGTACTTC. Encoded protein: CASSLRGDYEQYF.

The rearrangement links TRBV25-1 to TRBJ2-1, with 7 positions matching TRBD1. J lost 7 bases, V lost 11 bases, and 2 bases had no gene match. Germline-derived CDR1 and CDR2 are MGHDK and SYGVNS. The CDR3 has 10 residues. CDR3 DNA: TGTGCCGCAGGGGGAAATGAGCAGTTCTTC. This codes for CAAGGNEQFF.

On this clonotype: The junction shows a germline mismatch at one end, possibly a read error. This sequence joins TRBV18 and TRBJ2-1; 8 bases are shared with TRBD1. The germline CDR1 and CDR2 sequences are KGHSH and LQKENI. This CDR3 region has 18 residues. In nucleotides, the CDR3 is TGTGCCAGCTCACCACCGAGTCTAACAGGGGGAACCTACAATGGGCAGTTCTTC. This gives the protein CASSPPSLTGGTYNGQFF.

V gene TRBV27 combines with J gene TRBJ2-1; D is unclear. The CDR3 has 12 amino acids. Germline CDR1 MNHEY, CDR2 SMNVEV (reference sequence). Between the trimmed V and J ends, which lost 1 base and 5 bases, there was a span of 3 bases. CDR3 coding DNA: TGTGCCAGCAGTTTATTTAACAATGAGCAGTTCTTC. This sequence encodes CASSLFNNEQFF.

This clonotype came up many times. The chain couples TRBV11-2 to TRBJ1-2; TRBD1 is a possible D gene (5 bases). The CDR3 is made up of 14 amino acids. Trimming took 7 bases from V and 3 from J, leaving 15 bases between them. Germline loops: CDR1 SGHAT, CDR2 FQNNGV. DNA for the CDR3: TGTGCCAGCACCCCGGACGGGGCCTACTATGGCTACACCTTC. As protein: CASTPDGAYYGYTF. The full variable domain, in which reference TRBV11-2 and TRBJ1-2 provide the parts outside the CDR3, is EAGVAQSPRYKIIEKRQSVAFWCNPISGHATLYWYQQILGQGPKLLIQFQNNGVVDDSQLPKDRFSAERLKGVDSTLKIQPAKLEDSAVYLCASTPDGAYYGYTFGSGTRLTVV.

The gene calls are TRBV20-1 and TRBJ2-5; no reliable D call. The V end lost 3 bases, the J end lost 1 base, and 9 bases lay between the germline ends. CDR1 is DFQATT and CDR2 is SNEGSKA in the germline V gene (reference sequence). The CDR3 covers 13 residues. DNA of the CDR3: TGCAGTGCTAGTGGCGCTGCCCAAGAGACCCAGTACTTC. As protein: CSASGAAQETQYF.

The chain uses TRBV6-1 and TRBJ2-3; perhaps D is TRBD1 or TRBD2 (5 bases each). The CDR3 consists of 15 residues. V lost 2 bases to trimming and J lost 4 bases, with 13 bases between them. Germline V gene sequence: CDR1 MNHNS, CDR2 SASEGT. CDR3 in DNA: TGTGCCAGCAGTGAAACGGGGACCCCGTCAGATACGCAGTATTTT. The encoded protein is CASSETGTPSDTQYF.

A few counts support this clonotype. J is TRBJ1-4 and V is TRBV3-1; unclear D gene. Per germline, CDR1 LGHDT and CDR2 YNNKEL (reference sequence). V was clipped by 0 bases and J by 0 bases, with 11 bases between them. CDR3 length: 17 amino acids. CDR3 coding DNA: TGTGCCAGCAGCCAAGACCACCCGCTTGCAACTAATGAAAAACTGTTTTTT. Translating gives CASSQDHPLATNEKLFF.

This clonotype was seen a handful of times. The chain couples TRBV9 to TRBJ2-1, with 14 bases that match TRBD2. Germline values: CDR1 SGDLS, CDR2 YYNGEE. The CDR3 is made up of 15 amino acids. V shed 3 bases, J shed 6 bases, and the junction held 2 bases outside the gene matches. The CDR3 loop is CASSGLAGGSNEQFF. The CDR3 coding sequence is TGTGCCAGCAGCGGACTAGCGGGAGGGTCCAATGAGCAGTTCTTC.

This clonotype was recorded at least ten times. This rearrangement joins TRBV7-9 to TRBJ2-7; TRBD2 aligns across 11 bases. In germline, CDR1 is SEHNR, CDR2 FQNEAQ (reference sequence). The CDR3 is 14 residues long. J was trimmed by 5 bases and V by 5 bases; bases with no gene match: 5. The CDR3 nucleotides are TGTGCCAGCAGCCGTACTAGCGGGAGCGACGAGCAGTACTTC. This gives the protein CASSRTSGSDEQYF.